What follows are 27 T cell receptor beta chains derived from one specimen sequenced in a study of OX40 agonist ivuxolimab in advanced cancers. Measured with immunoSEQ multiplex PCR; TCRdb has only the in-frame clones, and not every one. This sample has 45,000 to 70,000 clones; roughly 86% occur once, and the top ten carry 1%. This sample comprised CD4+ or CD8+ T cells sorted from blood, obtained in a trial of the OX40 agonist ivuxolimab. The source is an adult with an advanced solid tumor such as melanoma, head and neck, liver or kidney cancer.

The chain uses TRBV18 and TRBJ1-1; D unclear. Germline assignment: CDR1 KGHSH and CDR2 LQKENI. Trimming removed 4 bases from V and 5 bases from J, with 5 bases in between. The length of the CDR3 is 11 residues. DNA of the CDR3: TGTGCCAGCTCACGGAGTACTGAAGCTTTCTTT. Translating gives CASSRSTEAFF.

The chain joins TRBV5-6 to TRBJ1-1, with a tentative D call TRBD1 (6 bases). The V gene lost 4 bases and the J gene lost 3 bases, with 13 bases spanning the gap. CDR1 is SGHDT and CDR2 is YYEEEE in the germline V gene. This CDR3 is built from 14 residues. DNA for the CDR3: TGTGCCAGCAGCGCCGACAGGCGGTACACTGAAGCTTTCTTT. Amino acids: CASSADRRYTEAFF.

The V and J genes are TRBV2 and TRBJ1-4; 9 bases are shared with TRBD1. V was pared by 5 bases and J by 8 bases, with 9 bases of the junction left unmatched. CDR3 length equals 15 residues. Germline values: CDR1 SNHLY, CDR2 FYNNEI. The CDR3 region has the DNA TGTGCCAGCAGTTCCACTGGGACAGGGAACGAAAAACTGTTTTTT. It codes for CASSSTGTGNEKLFF.

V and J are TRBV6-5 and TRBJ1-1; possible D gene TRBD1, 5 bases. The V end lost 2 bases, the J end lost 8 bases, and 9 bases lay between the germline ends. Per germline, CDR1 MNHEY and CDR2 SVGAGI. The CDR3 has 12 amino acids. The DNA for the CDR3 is TGTGCCAGCAGTTACGGAGGGGCCGAAGCTTTCTTT. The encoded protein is CASSYGGAEAFF.

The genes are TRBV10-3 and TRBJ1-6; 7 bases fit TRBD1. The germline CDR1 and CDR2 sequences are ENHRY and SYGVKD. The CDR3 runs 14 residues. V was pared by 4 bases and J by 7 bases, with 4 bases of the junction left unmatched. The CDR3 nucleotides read TGTGCCATCAGTGTAAGGGGGCAGAATTCACCCCTCCACTTT. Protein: CAISVRGQNSPLHF.

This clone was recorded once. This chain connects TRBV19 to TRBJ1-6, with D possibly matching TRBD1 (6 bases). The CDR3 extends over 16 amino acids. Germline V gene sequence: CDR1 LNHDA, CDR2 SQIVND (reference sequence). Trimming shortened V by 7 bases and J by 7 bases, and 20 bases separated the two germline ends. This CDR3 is CASTTRGPSTNSPLHF. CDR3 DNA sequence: TGTGCCAGTACCACTCGGGGGCCTTCCACCAATTCACCCCTCCACTTT.

The CDR3 DNA follows: TGTGCCAGCAACCGACAGGACTCCTACGAGCAGTACTTC. Translating gives CASNRQDSYEQYF. The V and J genes are TRBV5-4 and TRBJ2-7; perhaps TRBD1 as D (6 bases). The CDR3 runs to 13 residues. Germline V gene lookup returns CDR1 SGHNT and CDR2 YYREEE (reference sequence). Trimming shortened V by 6 bases and J by 0 bases, and 10 bases separated the two germline ends. The full variable domain, rest sourced from reference TRBV5-4 and TRBJ2-7, is ETGVTQSPTHLIKTRGQQVTLRCSSQSGHNTVSWYQQALGQGPQFIFQYYREEENGRGNFPPRFSGLQFPNYSSELNVNALELDDSALYLCASNRQDSYEQYFGPGTRLTVT.

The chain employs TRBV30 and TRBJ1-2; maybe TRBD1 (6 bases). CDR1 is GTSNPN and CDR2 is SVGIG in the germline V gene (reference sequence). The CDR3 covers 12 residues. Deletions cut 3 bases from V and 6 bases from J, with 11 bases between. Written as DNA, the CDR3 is TGTGCCTGGAGGGGGGGGCGCGATGGCTACACCTTC. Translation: CAWRGGRDGYTF.

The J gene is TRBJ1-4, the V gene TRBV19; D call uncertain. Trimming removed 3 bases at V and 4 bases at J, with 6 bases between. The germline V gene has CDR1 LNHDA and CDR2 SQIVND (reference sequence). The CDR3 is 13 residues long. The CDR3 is CASSIGYNEKLFF. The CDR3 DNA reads TGTGCCAGTAGTATCGGCTATAATGAAAAACTGTTTTTT.

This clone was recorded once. The CDR3, as DNA: TGCGCCAGCAGCCACCAGAATACAGGAATTTATGGCTACACCTTC. Its protein product is CASSHQNTGIYGYTF. J is TRBJ1-2 and V is TRBV4-1, with D perhaps TRBD1 (5 bases). The germline CDR1 and CDR2 sequences are MGHRA and YSYEKL. Trimming cost V 3 bases and J 5 bases, with 16 bases left between them. The CDR3 is made up of 15 amino acids.

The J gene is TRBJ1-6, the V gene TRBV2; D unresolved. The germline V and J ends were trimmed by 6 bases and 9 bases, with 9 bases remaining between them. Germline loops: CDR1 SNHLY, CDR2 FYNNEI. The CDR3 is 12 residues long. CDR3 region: CASRLPPSPLHF. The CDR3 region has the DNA TGTGCCAGCAGGCTACCCCCTTCACCCCTCCACTTT.

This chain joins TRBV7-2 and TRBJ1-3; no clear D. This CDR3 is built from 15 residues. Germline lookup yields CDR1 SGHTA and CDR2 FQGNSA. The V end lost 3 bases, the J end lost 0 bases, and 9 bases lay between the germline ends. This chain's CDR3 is CASSFITHSGNTIYF. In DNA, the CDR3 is TGTGCCAGCAGCTTTATTACACACTCTGGAAACACCATATATTTT.

CDR3 DNA: TGTGCCTGGAGGAGACAGGGTATCTATGGCTACACCTTC. Its translation: CAWRRQGIYGYTF. The V and J genes are TRBV30 and TRBJ1-2; 7 bases match TRBD1. The ends lost 3 bases at V and 4 bases at J; junction bases unmatched: 5. CDR1 and CDR2 from the germline V gene are GTSNPN and SVGIG (reference sequence). The CDR3 spans 13 residues.

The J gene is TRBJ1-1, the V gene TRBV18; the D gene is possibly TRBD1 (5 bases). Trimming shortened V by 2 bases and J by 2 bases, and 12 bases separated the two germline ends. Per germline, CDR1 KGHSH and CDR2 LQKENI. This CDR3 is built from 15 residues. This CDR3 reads CASSPGRVQNTEAFF. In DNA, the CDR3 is TGTGCCAGCTCACCAGGCAGGGTCCAAAACACTGAAGCTTTCTTT.

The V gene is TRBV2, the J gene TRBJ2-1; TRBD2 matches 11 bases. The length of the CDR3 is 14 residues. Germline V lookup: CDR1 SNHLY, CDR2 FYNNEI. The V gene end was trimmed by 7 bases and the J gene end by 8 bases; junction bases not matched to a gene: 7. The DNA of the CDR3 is TGTGCCAGCAACATAGCGGGGGGGCCCGATGAGCAGTTCTTC. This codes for CASNIAGGPDEQFF.

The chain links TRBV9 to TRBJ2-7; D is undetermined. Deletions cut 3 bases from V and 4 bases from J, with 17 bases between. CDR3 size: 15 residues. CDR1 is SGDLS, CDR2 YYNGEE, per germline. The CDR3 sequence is CASSAGPKAFYEQYF. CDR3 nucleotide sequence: TGTGCCAGCAGCGCCGGACCAAAGGCCTTTTACGAGCAGTACTTC.

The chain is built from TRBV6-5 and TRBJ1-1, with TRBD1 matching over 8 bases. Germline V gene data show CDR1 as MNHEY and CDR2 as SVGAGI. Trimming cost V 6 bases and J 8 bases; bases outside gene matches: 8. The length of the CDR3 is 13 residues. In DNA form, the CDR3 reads TGTGCCAGCAGGAAGACAGGGGCGTGGGAAGCTTTCTTT. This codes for CASRKTGAWEAFF.

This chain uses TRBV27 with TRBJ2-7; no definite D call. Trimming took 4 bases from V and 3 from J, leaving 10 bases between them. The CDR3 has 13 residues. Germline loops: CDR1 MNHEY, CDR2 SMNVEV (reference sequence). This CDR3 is CASSSMTNYEQYF. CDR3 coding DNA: TGTGCCAGCAGTTCCATGACCAACTACGAGCAGTACTTC.

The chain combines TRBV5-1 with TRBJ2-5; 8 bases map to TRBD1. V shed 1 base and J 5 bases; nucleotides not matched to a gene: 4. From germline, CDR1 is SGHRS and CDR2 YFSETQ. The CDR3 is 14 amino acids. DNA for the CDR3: TGCGCCAGCAGCTTGAACAGGGGGGAGGAGACCCAGTACTTC. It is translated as CASSLNRGEETQYF. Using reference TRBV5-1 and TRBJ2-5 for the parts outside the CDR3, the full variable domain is KAGVTQTPRYLIKTRGQQVTLSCSPISGHRSVSWYQQTPGQGLQFLFEYFSETQRNKGNFPGRFSGRQFSNSRSEMNVSTLELGDSALYLCASSLNRGEETQYFGPGTRLLVL.

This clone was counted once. Written as DNA, the CDR3 is TGTGCCAGCTCACCCTCCCCACAGGGTGGACCTTTCTTT. Protein sequence: CASSPSPQGGPFF. V and J are TRBV18 and TRBJ1-1; D possibly corresponds to TRBD1 (6 bases). Per the germline V gene, CDR1 is KGHSH and CDR2 is LQKENI. The CDR3 is made up of 13 amino acids. V was shortened by 3 bases and J by 12 bases, with 17 bases between the two germline ends.

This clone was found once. Here the CDR3 DNA reads TGTGCCATCGGGGGGGCTCCATGGGATGGCTACACCTTC. Amino acids: CAIGGAPWDGYTF. The chain carries TRBV10-3 and TRBJ1-2; a weak D match, TRBD1 (6 bases). Trimming pared 8 bases from V and 6 bases from J, leaving 16 bases between. CDR1 is ENHRY and CDR2 is SYGVKD in the germline V gene. CDR3 length equals 13 residues.

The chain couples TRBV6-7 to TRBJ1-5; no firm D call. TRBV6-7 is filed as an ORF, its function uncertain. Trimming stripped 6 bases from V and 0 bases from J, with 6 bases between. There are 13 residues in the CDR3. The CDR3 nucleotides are TGTGCCAGCAGACCCAATAGCAATCAGCCCCAGCATTTT. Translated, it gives CASRPNSNQPQHF.

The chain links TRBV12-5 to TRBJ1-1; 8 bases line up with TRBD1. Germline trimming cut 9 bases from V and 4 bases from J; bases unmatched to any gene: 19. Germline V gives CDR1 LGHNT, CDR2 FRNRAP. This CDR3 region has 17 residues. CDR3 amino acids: CASTHRGIGTRGTEAFF. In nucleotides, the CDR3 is TGTGCTAGCACCCACAGGGGGATTGGGACGAGGGGCACTGAAGCTTTCTTT. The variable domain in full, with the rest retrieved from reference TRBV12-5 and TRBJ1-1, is DARVTQTPRHKVTEMGQEVTMRCQPILGHNTVFWYRQTMMQGLELLAYFRNRAPLDDSGMPKDRFSAEMPDATLATLKIQPSEPRDSAVYFCASTHRGIGTRGTEAFFGQGTRLTVV.

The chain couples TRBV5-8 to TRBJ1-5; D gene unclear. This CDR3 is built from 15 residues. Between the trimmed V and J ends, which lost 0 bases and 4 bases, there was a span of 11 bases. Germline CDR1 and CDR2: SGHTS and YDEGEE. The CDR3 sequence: CASSLARGRNQPQHF. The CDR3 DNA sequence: TGTGCCAGCAGCTTGGCCCGTGGGCGGAATCAGCCCCAGCATTTT.

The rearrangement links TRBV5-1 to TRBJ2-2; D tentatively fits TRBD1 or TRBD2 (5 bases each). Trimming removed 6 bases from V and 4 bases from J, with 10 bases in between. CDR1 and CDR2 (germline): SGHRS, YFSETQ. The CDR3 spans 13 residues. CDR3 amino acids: CASNLGTTGELFF. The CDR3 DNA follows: TGCGCCAGCAACCTCGGGACCACCGGGGAGCTGTTTTTT.

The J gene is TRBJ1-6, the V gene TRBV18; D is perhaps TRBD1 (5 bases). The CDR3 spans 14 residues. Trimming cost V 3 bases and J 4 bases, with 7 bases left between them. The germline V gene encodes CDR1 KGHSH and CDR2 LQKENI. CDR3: CASSPDSYNSPLHF. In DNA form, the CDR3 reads TGTGCCAGCTCACCCGACAGTTATAATTCACCCCTCCACTTT.

DNA for the CDR3: TGTGCCAGCTCACTAACGGACGGCTACGAGCAGTACTTC. Its translation: CASSLTDGYEQYF. The rearrangement joins TRBV18 to TRBJ2-7; D is uncertain. The germline gives CDR1 KGHSH, CDR2 LQKENI. The length of the CDR3 is 13 residues. V lost 4 bases and J lost 3, with 10 bases in between.